Below, one T cell receptor (beta chain) is given with its context. This CDR3 has 14 residues. CDR1 is SGHTA, CDR2 FQGTGA, per germline. The ends were cut back, 4 bases at V and 0 bases at J, with 9 bases in the middle. These data come from a study of control samples from healthy donors and cancer patients. Assay: immunoSEQ multiplex PCR; the TCRdb copy retains only in-frame clones and omits some. This sample carries some 82,000 clones, 80% to 90% of them seen once, and the ten largest clones take around 18%. This TCR was recovered from a man aged 45-60 years in good health. Sequenced: blood. The J gene is TRBJ1-1, the V gene TRBV7-3; D is perhaps TRBD1 (5 bases). The CDR3 nucleotides are TGTGCCAGCAGCTCCGGACAAGTGAACACTGAAGCTTTCTTT. Translated: CASSSGQVNTEAFF.